This paragraph covers one T cell receptor beta chain sequence. The sample is drawn from a study of blood T cell repertoires in COVID-19. Study details: PBMCs, B-cell-depleted T cells, or T cells were the source of the cDNA or gDNA that made up the material.

The V segment lost 3 bases and the J segment 5 bases; nucleotides outside the gene matches: 3. Per the germline V gene, CDR1 is MNHEY and CDR2 is SMNVEV (reference sequence). CDR3 length equals 13 residues. Under the authors' procedure: It was from reference gene primer amplification that nucleated cell counts were estimated. The table came from immunoSEQ multiplex PCR; TCRdb's copy has only in-frame clones and leaves some out. V, J and clone size were drawn from that table, and D and trimming were deduced from the DNA. The table lists some 100,000 clones, 82% of them singletons. The receptor was derived from a man in his forties or fifties with active or convalescent COVID-19. The chain joins TRBV27 to TRBJ2-5; TRBD2 agrees at 7 bases. Material: peripheral blood. The CDR3 spells CASSFVGGETQYF. The CDR3 DNA sequence: TGTGCCAGCAGTTTTGTCGGGGGGGAGACCCAGTACTTC.